Detailed here is one T cell receptor (beta chain). Its specificity is unknown. This sample was included in a study of Ad26.COV2.S vaccination and SARS-CoV-2 variants. About the research overall: Intramuscularly, Ad26.COV2.S was given either once or twice, 56 days apart. Overall study results and limits: People who got the vaccine had more spike-specific TCR breadth than people who got placebo. Possibly, TCR breadth and depth analyses underestimated total T cell responses.

V was cut by 0 bases and J by 5 bases, with 13 bases left in between. This CDR3 comprises 15 residues. Germline CDR1 is LGHNA and CDR2 is YNFKEQ. Sample treatment: some 20 received Ad26.COV2.S at low or high dose, single or two shots; about 5 received placebo; per-sample allocation not given. Collection of samples fell on day 63 after the first vaccine or placebo injection. An Ad26 vector expressing Wuhan-strain SARS-CoV-2 spike served as the vaccine. Method: immunoSEQ multiplex PCR; TCRdb's copy keeps in-frame clones and lacks some. Among some 460,000 clones listed, roughly 87% were seen once. This TCR came from a person between 18 and 60 years old who received the Ad26.COV2.S COVID-19 vaccine or a placebo. The chain uses TRBV4-2 and TRBJ2-5, with D tentatively TRBD2 (6 bases). The source was peripheral blood, collected in a trial of Ad26.COV2.S vaccine versus placebo. The CDR3 is CASSQEGASGETQYF. Written as DNA, the CDR3 is TGTGCCAGCAGCCAAGAAGGAGCGAGCGGGGAGACCCAGTACTTC.